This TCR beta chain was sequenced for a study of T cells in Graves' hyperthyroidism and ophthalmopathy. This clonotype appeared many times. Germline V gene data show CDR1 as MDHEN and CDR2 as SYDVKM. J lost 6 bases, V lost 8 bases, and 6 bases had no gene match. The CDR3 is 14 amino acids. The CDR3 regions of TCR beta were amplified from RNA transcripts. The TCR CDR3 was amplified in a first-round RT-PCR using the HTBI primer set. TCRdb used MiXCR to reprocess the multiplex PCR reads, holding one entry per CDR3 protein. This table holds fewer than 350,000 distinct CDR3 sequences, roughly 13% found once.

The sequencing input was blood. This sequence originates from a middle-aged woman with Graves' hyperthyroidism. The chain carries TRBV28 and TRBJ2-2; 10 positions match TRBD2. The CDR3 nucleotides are TGTGCCAGCCTTAGGAGCGGGAGGGCCGGGGAGCTGTTTTTT. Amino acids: CASLRSGRAGELFF. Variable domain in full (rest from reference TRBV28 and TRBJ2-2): DVKVTQSSRYLVKRTGEKVFLECVQDMDHENMFWYRQDPGLGLRLIYFSYDVKMKEKGDIPEGYSVSREKKERFSLILESASTNQTSMYLCASLRSGRAGELFFGEGSRLTVL.